This is a list of T cell receptor beta chains from one sample in a study of blood T cell repertoires in COVID-19. Using immunoSEQ multiplex PCR, the repertoire was profiled, and TCRdb retains in-frame clones only, with some absent. The sample includes about 95,000 clones, around 87% of them seen just once. Material: peripheral blood. The source of these receptors is a human donor in a cohort sampled during active COVID-19. Both conserved end residues are part of each CDR3. The order of the fields is clone size, V gene, D gene, J gene, CDR3 protein, CDR3 DNA. The D gene is left open where the match is weak. Clone size is given for some rows only: seen once, a few or many times, or a class if the clone is expanded.

>NA|TRBV29-1|TRBD1|TRBJ1-2
CSVRRQGANYGYTF
TGCAGCGTTCGGAGACAGGGAGCTAACTATGGCTACACCTTC
>NA|TRBV11-2|NA|TRBJ2-7
CASSLDRREQYF
TGTGCCAGCAGCTTAGATAGGCGGGAGCAGTACTTC
>NA|TRBV19|TRBD1|TRBJ1-2
CASTKTGTGEGGYTF
TGTGCCAGTACCAAAACCGGGACAGGGGAGGGCGGCTACACCTTC
>NA|TRBV7-3|NA|TRBJ1-1
CASSPRQVLNTEAFF
TGTGCCAGCAGCCCGCGACAGGTCCTGAACACTGAAGCTTTCTTT
>NA|TRBV18|NA|TRBJ1-1
CASSPGLTEAFF
TGTGCCAGCTCACCGGGACTGACCGAAGCTTTCTTT
>NA|TRBV27|NA|TRBJ1-2
CASSLERSYGYTF
TGTGCCAGCAGTTTAGAGAGAAGCTATGGCTACACCTTC
>NA|TRBV3-1/TRBV3-2|NA|TRBJ2-2
CASTPEVANTGELFF
TGTGCCAGCACCCCCGAGGTAGCGAACACCGGGGAGCTGTTTTTT
>few|TRBV5-1|TRBD2|TRBJ2-1
CASSLTSFDEQFF
TGCGCCAGCAGCCTGACTAGCTTCGATGAGCAGTTCTTC
>NA|TRBV5-1|NA|TRBJ2-7
CASSFTGVIYEQYF
TGCGCCAGCAGCTTTACGGGGGTGATCTACGAGCAGTACTTC
>once|TRBV28|NA|TRBJ1-1
CASSLWDLRGKNTEAFF
TGTGCCAGCAGTTTATGGGACCTGCGCGGGAAGAACACTGAAGCTTTCTTT
>once|TRBV7-9|TRBD1|TRBJ2-3
CASSSRTGSYTQYF
TGTGCCAGCAGCTCGAGGACAGGAAGCTATACGCAGTATTTT
>NA|TRBV18|NA|TRBJ2-7
CASSPGQPNSYEQYF
TGTGCCAGCTCACCAGGGCAGCCCAACTCCTACGAGCAGTACTTC
>NA|TRBV5-6|NA|TRBJ1-5
CASSSLNSNQPQHF
TGTGCCAGCAGCTCACTCAATAGCAATCAGCCCCAGCATTTT
>NA|TRBV28|TRBD1|TRBJ1-4
CASSLLTGGAGEKLFF
TGTGCCAGCAGTTTGCTTACAGGGGGCGCTGGGGAAAAACTGTTTTTT
>NA|TRBV27|NA|TRBJ2-4
CASRPSALAKNIQYF
TGTGCCAGCAGGCCCAGTGCTCTAGCCAAAAACATTCAGTACTTC
>NA|TRBV19|NA|TRBJ1-1
CASSPQPRVPNTEAFF
TGTGCCAGTAGTCCCCAACCCAGGGTCCCGAACACTGAAGCTTTCTTT
>NA|TRBV24-1|NA|TRBJ1-2
CATSDGAGYGYTF
TGTGCCACCAGTGATGGGGCAGGCTATGGCTACACCTTC
>NA|TRBV5-1|NA|TRBJ1-2
CASSPHQESGYGYTF
TGCGCCAGCAGCCCCCACCAGGAATCAGGTTATGGCTACACCTTC
>NA|TRBV12-3/TRBV12-4|NA|TRBJ1-1
CASSRTEAFF
TGTGCCAGCAGCCGCACTGAAGCTTTCTTT
>NA|TRBV2|TRBD1|TRBJ2-5
CASSAGTVGTQYF
TGTGCCAGCAGCGCCGGGACAGTAGGGACCCAGTACTTC
>NA|TRBV5-1|NA|TRBJ1-1
CASSPATGLNTEAFF
TGCGCCAGCAGCCCGGCCACAGGGTTGAACACTGAAGCTTTCTTT
>NA|TRBV7-2|NA|TRBJ1-1
CASSPQGRRTEAFF
TGTGCCAGCAGCCCGCAGGGAAGGAGAACTGAAGCTTTCTTT
>NA|TRBV7-3|TRBD1|TRBJ2-5
CASSRDRGETQYF
TGTGCCAGCAGTCGGGACAGAGGAGAGACCCAGTACTTC
>NA|TRBV3-1/TRBV3-2|TRBD1|TRBJ1-2
CASSQGQGGGYTF
TGTGCCAGCAGCCAAGGACAGGGAGGAGGCTACACCTTC
>NA|TRBV19|NA|TRBJ1-1
CASSITSGGYLNTEAFF
TGTGCCAGTAGTATAACCTCGGGGGGATACCTAAACACTGAAGCTTTCTTT
>NA|TRBV18|NA|TRBJ1-2
CASSPREDGYTF
TGTGCCAGCTCACCCAGAGAGGATGGCTACACCTTC
>once|TRBV4-3|TRBD2|TRBJ2-7
CASSRASGESYEQYF
TGCGCCAGCAGCCGAGCTAGCGGGGAATCCTACGAGCAGTACTTC
>NA|TRBV28|NA|TRBJ2-3
CASSDISYGATQYF
TGTGCCAGCAGTGACATATCCTATGGTGCTACGCAGTATTTT